This paragraph reports one TCR beta chain. The source of the sample is a study of blood T cell repertoires in COVID-19. The J segment lost 8 bases and the V segment lost 6 bases, leaving 6 bases of the junction unmatched. CDR3 length equals 13 residues. TCRdb's table, derived via immunoSEQ multiplex PCR, lists solely in-frame clones and lacks some. Among 100,000 or so clones listed, roughly 86% were seen once. The receptor comes from a man aged 50 to 60 with active or convalescent COVID-19. V usage is TRBV12-3 or TRBV12-4 and J usage is TRBJ2-3, with TRBD1 matching 9 bases. Material for sequencing was peripheral blood. CDR3 amino acids: CASSPRGQGTQYF. The CDR3, as DNA: TGTGCCAGCAGCCCCAGGGGACAGGGTACGCAGTATTTT.